This T cell receptor (beta chain) was documented in a study of cytomegalovirus exposure and HLA in healthy donors (dated by TCRdb to 2017 to 2019). A note on the overall study: An earlier analysis of approximately 600 of the donors reported 250 to 300 Gb of sequence data and 117 million unique TCR beta sequences from 150 million to 200 million T cells. An early release covering about 600 HLA-typed donors comprised approximately 300 gigabases of sequencing data and approximately 80 million unique TCR sequences. Of the roughly 400 genotyped donors, approximately 81% were placed in the genetic ancestry cluster associated with self-reported Caucasian donors. The aim of the study was to test whether cataloging public T cell receptors could identify signatures of past pathogen exposure. The study used immunosequencing to profile the T cell repertoires of more than 650 subjects and linked those repertoires to cytomegalovirus serostatus. Along with the 666-subject first cohort, a separate validation cohort of some 130 different subjects was used. To predict cytomegalovirus infection status, the study brought together high-throughput TCR immunosequencing, statistical association of individual TCRs with disease status, and machine learning. In a later analysis, previously published TCR beta repertoires from 550 to 700 donors were re-analyzed and high-resolution HLA genotyping was added so that TCR occurrence patterns could be studied. The later analysis used no new phenotypic data to find candidate immune exposures, relying instead on TCR beta sequences and their occurrence across donors. An earlier analysis of approximately 580 of the donors used high-throughput TCR beta sequencing to judge whether each TCR beta V gene segment behaved as functional or pseudogenic. Donor age, sex, ethnicity and CMV serostatus were compiled alongside the repertoire data. In a later genetic analysis, genome-wide SNP genotypes for about three fifths of the roughly 670 donors were used, and that subset was treated as a discovery cohort. All discovery cohort repertoires had been generated using a single sequencing platform. Class I and class II HLA loci were covered by the typing at four-digit resolution. Typing coverage varied by locus: roughly 629-640 donors for A, B, C, DRB1 and DQB1; roughly 520 for DQA1; approximately 570 for DPA1; roughly 450 for DPB1. Because of strong linkage in the cohort, roughly five DR-DQ haplotypes were treated as single units for association and clustering. On average, 235,054 unique TCR beta nucleotide sequences were sequenced per donor among a few hundred genotyped donors of the cohort, with roughly 18% of those sequences being non-productive. The full study reports these points: Because some donors lacked HLA typing at each locus, the association tests relied only on the typed subset. An earlier analysis of approximately 500 of the donors showed that most TCR beta V segments appeared in productive rearrangements either about 90% or about 30% of the time, which broadly matched IMGT annotations. A later analysis found that most CMV-associated TCR beta chains appeared HLA-restricted, with HLA associations seemingly driven largely by CMV exposure. The only immune exposure information available for the cohort was CMV serostatus. Specific HLA alleles were associated with about 17,000 TCR beta sequences at a false discovery rate of 0.05 in a later analysis. In the study, roughly 160 TCR beta chains were listed as associated with cytomegalovirus. When HLA alleles, especially DR and DQ, strongly co-occurred, TCR associations were difficult to assign to individual alleles. The presence/absence analyses assumed that sequencing depth was roughly uniform across donors, and that assumption may not be true. An association between a missense DCLRE1C variant and V-gene and J-gene trimming of TCR beta chains was found in a later genetic analysis and replicated in an independent cohort. A further reported finding was that TCR beta sequences accurately predicted the HLA-A and HLA-B alleles for most subjects in the first cohort. Correlated functional status among segregating V segments might reflect linkage disequilibrium, but an unknown experimental factor could not be ruled out. The authors suggested that the approach could potentially be extended to other disease states and immunological phenotypes. The earlier analysis of approximately 560 of the donors excluded over 15 rarely observed V segments, including chromosome 9 orphons, because counts were too low. In a later analysis, TCR association rates were found to vary across HLA loci, with the most associated TCRs seen for DRB1 alleles and the fewest for HLA-C alleles. While some public TCRs were present in many individuals, most TCR sequences turned up only very rarely across donors. A cluster of highly shared sequence variants was judged likely to be a technical artifact of the sequencing pipeline. In vitro tests confirmed that a few of the cytomegalovirus-associated TCR beta chains recognize cytomegalovirus antigens. In both the original and validation cohorts, the classifier was reported to diagnose cytomegalovirus status with high specificity and sensitivity. A later genetic analysis reported fewer N-insertions in productive TCRs among donors in an Asian-associated ancestry cluster than the roughly 670-donor mean. In a later analysis, several top co-occurrence clusters were reported to appear linked to parvovirus B19, influenza, CMV and Epstein-Barr virus. The 87-base-pair reads could not distinguish some IMGT-functional V segments, including TRBV6-2 and TRBV6-3, so those segments were excluded. Compared with equally common non-associated chains, HLA-associated TCR beta chains in a later analysis were more clonally expanded and had lower generation probabilities. The cohort was sequenced for TCR beta chains only, and without alpha or paired-chain data the features that could be detected were limited.

Remarks on this clone: Its antigen is still unknown. No base-level quality is on record; no much larger clone is a single base apart.

Receptor libraries were prepared by the immunoSEQ multiplex PCR assay. A mixture of 60 forward primers for TCR Vbeta segments and 13 reverse primers for TCR Jbeta segments was used in the multiplex PCR. The CDR3 region of rearranged TCR beta genes was amplified from genomic DNA by a multiplex PCR assay. Amplified TCR beta libraries were sequenced as 87-base-pair reads on the Illumina HiSeq System. Under the source paper's analysis protocol: In a later analysis, about 80 million unique TCR beta chains were counted across the 500 to 700 repertoires, and roughly 11 million of these chains were shared by at least two donors. A nearest-neighbor algorithm error-corrected the raw reads and collapsed the reads into unique sequences, merging closely related sequences to remove PCR and sequencing errors. To assign V, D and J gene segments, CDR3 sequences were aligned to IMGT reference sequences. For a sequence to be retained, at least a six-nucleotide match to both a V gene segment and a J gene segment was required. A rearrangement was called productive if the CDR3 had no stop codons and remained in frame with V and J, and every other rearrangement was called non-productive. CDR3 was defined according to IMGT convention as the region running from the second conserved V-encoded cysteine to the conserved J-encoded phenylalanine. The earlier analysis of 587 of the donors excluded sequences that lacked an unambiguous match to a single V gene segment. In an earlier analysis of 587 of the donors, V segments were called functional above 56.7% productive rearrangements and were called segregating when the between-donor standard deviation exceeded 5%. To diagnose cytomegalovirus status from the catalog of TCR beta chain sequences, a statistical classification framework was built. A later analysis assigned V and J genes by comparing TCR nucleotide sequences with IMGT/GENE-DB human TR gene sequences. A later analysis assigned CDR3 sequences and most-parsimonious VDJ recombination scenarios with the TCRdist pipeline. In a later analysis, each TCR beta chain was defined by its CDR3 amino acid sequence together with its V-gene family, and reads without a unique V-gene family were excluded. In a later analysis, around 650 highly shared, low-generation-probability nucleotide sequences were removed to address suspected cross-contamination and a sequencing artifact. A later analysis calculated a clonal expansion index for each public chain from normalized within-repertoire ranks of inferred template counts. Generation probabilities in a later analysis came from a VDJ recombination model fitted to out-of-frame rearrangements, and those results were checked against IGoR. A later analysis scored TCR-TCR, TCR-HLA and TCR-CMV co-occurrence with hypergeometric tests, applying a repertoire-size bias correction to TCR pairs. A later analysis estimated false discovery rates by permuting HLA or CMV assignments 20 times. In a later analysis, co-occurring TCRs were grouped using DBSCAN, and TCRdist sequence similarity was added for clustering within HLA-allele-positive subsets. Repertoires with fewer than 30,000 or more than 120,000 public chains, plus five repertoires with anomalous nucleotide sharing, were excluded from co-occurrence clustering. What TCRdb holds here is the immuneACCESS table cut down to in-frame rearrangements. Part of the clones is not present; checked against another copy, under half of the missing clones reflect an unresolved V gene, and the others are unexplained. The DNA gave D and trimming, while V, J and clone size come from that table. This sample has some 160,000 clones in its table, and roughly 83% of those were observed once. Together, the top ten hold 1.5% of the sample.

The CDR3 has 15 amino acids, counting the end cysteine and phenylalanine. Here the CDR3 DNA is all that survives: 45 bases in frame from base 1. V and J lose 5 bases and 1 base, and a span of 15 bases separates them. CDR1 and CDR2, per the germline V gene, are MGHRA and YSYEKL. The cohort consisted of 670 or so healthy bone marrow donors. At the time of sampling, all cohort members were nominally healthy, though unrecorded immune exposures were likely present. The donor tested CMV seronegative and was one of the 352 seronegative cohort members. Each donor provided a peripheral blood sample, and peripheral blood mononuclear cells were used for TCR beta sequencing. Genomic DNA extraction from the blood cell samples was performed with the Qiagen DNeasy Blood Extraction Kit.

The specimen sequenced was PBMCs. This clonotype was sampled from a young woman in good health and CMV-seronegative. The V and J genes are TRBV4-1 and TRBJ2-7; possibly the D gene is TRBD1, per 6 matching bases. The sequenced DNA: TGCGCCAGCAGCACCGAGGCAGGGGCTTCCTACGAGCAGTACTTC. Protein translation: CASSTEAGASYEQYF.